These 29 T cell receptor beta chains originate from one sample sequenced in a study of T cell changes during pregnancy in multiple sclerosis. Only in-frame clones appear in the TCRdb table, and some are missing; sequencing was by immunoSEQ multiplex PCR. The sample holds 90,000 or so clones; 92% are singletons and the top ten take more than 1.5%. This specimen was peripheral blood, taken in the first trimester of pregnancy. Every receptor here comes from a female donor with multiple sclerosis, enrolled in a pregnancy study.

The chain joins TRBV7-6 to TRBJ2-7, with 10 nucleotides matching TRBD1. Germline trimming cut 4 bases from V and 5 bases from J; bases unmatched to any gene: 5. CDR3 length: 14 amino acids. CDR1 is SGHVS, CDR2 FNYEAQ, per germline. The CDR3 is CASSSGQGRDEQYF. The CDR3 DNA is TGTGCCAGCAGCTCGGGACAGGGGAGGGACGAGCAGTACTTC.

This chain connects TRBV6-1 to TRBJ2-7; 12 bases fit TRBD2. This CDR3 comprises 15 residues. The germline V gene encodes CDR1 MNHNS and CDR2 SASEGT. V dropped 4 bases and J dropped 2; count of bases not matched to a gene: 3. The CDR3 bases are TGTGCCAGCAGTGGCCGACTAGCGGGAGCCTACGAGCAGTACTTC. Translation gives CASSGRLAGAYEQYF.

The V and J genes are TRBV5-6 and TRBJ1-6; 9 bases align to TRBD1. V trimming: 4 bases; J trimming: 7 bases; junction bases outside the gene matches: 3. Looked up from germline, CDR1 is SGHDT and CDR2 is YYEEEE. The CDR3 has 14 amino acids. CDR3 in DNA: TGTGCCAGCAGCGGGACAGGGTTGAATTCACCCCTCCACTTT. Translating gives CASSGTGLNSPLHF.

CDR3 sequence (DNA): TGTGCCTGGAGTGTACAGGGCAGGTTCTACAATCAGCCCCAGCATTTT. It translates to CAWSVQGRFYNQPQHF. The genes are TRBV30 and TRBJ1-5; weak D call: TRBD1 (6 bases). The germline V gene has CDR1 GTSNPN and CDR2 SVGIG (reference sequence). V was cut by 0 bases and J by 3 bases, with 15 bases left in between. This CDR3 is built from 16 residues.

In DNA form, the CDR3 reads TGTGCCAGCATTCTTGGGCGGGAGCAATCCTACGAGCAGTACTTC. This codes for CASILGREQSYEQYF. This chain links TRBV6-5 with TRBJ2-7; 7 positions agree with TRBD2. Germline V gene data show CDR1 as MNHEY and CDR2 as SVGAGI. The CDR3 runs 15 residues. V was clipped by 7 bases and J by 1 base; unmatched bases: 10.

The rearrangement links TRBV15 to TRBJ2-7, with D possibly matching TRBD1 (5 bases). Germline CDR1 is LNHNV and CDR2 is YYDKDF (reference sequence). V shed 1 base and J shed 5 bases, with 9 bases lying between them. There are 13 residues in the CDR3. The CDR3 is CATSRAGRDEQYF. The DNA of the CDR3 is TGTGCCACCAGCAGAGCGGGCAGGGACGAGCAGTACTTC.

The chain couples TRBV7-9 to TRBJ2-7; D may be TRBD2 (5 bases). V lost 4 bases and J lost 4, with 17 bases in between. This CDR3 spans 15 amino acids. Germline V gene data show CDR1 as SEHNR and CDR2 as FQNEAQ (reference sequence). The CDR3 DNA sequence: TGTGCCAGCAGCTCTCAACTAGGAGCCGTTTACGAGCAGTACTTC. Protein sequence: CASSSQLGAVYEQYF.

The chain has TRBV7-9 and TRBJ2-2; 8 bases align to TRBD2. J lost 7 bases, V lost 1 base, and 17 bases had no gene match. The CDR3 has 19 residues. Germline values: CDR1 SEHNR, CDR2 FQNEAQ (reference sequence). The chain's CDR3 is CASSLGAPGSGSYGGELFF. The CDR3 nucleotides are TGTGCCAGCAGCTTAGGGGCCCCCGGGAGCGGGAGTTACGGCGGGGAGCTGTTTTTT.

The chain links TRBV18 to TRBJ2-7; the match to TRBD2 covers 11 bases. J lost 8 bases, V lost 2 bases, and 20 bases had no gene match. Per germline, CDR1 KGHSH and CDR2 LQKENI. The CDR3 runs 19 residues. CDR3 protein: CASSPRATSGGQPLIKQYF. DNA of the CDR3: TGTGCCAGCTCACCAAGAGCAACTAGCGGGGGACAGCCCCTTATCAAGCAGTACTTC.

This chain connects TRBV27 to TRBJ2-7, with 8 bases matching TRBD2. Trimming removed 6 bases from V and 2 bases from J; junction bases left unmatched: 3. This CDR3 region has 13 residues. Germline V lookup: CDR1 MNHEY, CDR2 SMNVEV (reference sequence). The DNA for the CDR3 is TGTGCCAGCAGCAATAGCGGGGCCTACGAGCAGTACTTC. Translating gives CASSNSGAYEQYF.

The genes are TRBV7-8 and TRBJ2-2; TRBD2 agrees at 8 bases. The CDR3 totals 15 residues. Germline V lookup: CDR1 SGHVS, CDR2 FQNEAQ. Trimming cost V 8 bases and J 5 bases; bases outside gene matches: 10. In DNA, the CDR3 is TGTGCCAGCCGTACAGCGGGGGCAATGACCGGGGAGCTGTTTTTT. Translating it yields CASRTAGAMTGELFF.

This clone was detected only once. The rearrangement links TRBV13 to TRBJ2-1; 11 bases match TRBD2. Germline V gene sequence: CDR1 PRHDT, CDR2 FYEKMQ (reference sequence). After removal of 6 bases from V and 7 bases from J, the junction contained 11 bases not matched to a gene. The CDR3 totals 16 residues. The DNA of the CDR3 is TGTGCCAGCAGTTACCCCTCCGGGACTAGCGGTAATGAGCAGTTCTTC. Encoded protein: CASSYPSGTSGNEQFF.

The rearrangement links TRBV28 to TRBJ1-2, with a weak D call TRBD1 (6 bases). Germline values: CDR1 MDHEN, CDR2 SYDVKM. Deletions cut 8 bases from V and 5 bases from J, with 12 bases between. This CDR3 comprises 12 residues. The CDR3 region has the DNA TGTGCCAGCTGGGGGCAGACATATGGCTACACCTTC. Its translation: CASWGQTYGYTF.

This clone appeared once. The rearrangement uses TRBV25-1 and TRBJ1-5; perhaps TRBD1 as D (5 bases). CDR1 is MGHDK and CDR2 is SYGVNS in the germline V gene. Trimming took 3 bases from V and 6 from J, leaving 9 bases between them. This CDR3 contains 13 residues. The CDR3 here is CASSEQGGQPQHF. DNA of the CDR3: TGTGCCAGCAGTGAGCAGGGAGGTCAGCCCCAGCATTTT.

V gene TRBV5-6 combines with J gene TRBJ1-2; no clear D. Germline V gives CDR1 SGHDT, CDR2 YYEEEE. Trimming took 1 base from V and 5 from J, leaving 12 bases between them. The CDR3 consists of 14 residues. The CDR3 DNA reads TGTGCCAGCAGCTTGTTGGGCAGGTTGTATGGCTACACCTTC. This translates into CASSLLGRLYGYTF.

V gene TRBV5-1 combines with J gene TRBJ2-1; 7 nucleotides agree with TRBD1. With 0 bases clipped from V and 8 bases from J, the junction kept 11 bases outside the gene matches. Germline V gives CDR1 SGHRS, CDR2 YFSETQ. CDR3 length: 16 amino acids. CDR3 sequence (DNA): TGCGCCAGCAGCTTGGGTGTCCTACTAGGGGGCGATGAGCAGTTCTTC. Amino acids: CASSLGVLLGGDEQFF.

This chain links TRBV7-2 with TRBJ2-1, with D possibly being TRBD1 (6 bases). The ends were cut back, 1 base at V and 1 base at J, with 17 bases in the middle. Germline CDR1 and CDR2: SGHTA and FQGNSA. The CDR3 has 18 residues. The CDR3 spells CASSLGQGLFHSYNEQFF. CDR3 bases: TGTGCCAGCAGCTTAGGGCAGGGGTTATTTCATTCCTACAATGAGCAGTTCTTC. Supplemented by reference TRBV7-2 and TRBJ2-1, the full variable domain reads GAGVSQSPSNKVTEKGKDVELRCDPISGHTALYWYRQSLGQGLEFLIYFQGNSAPDKSGLPSDRFSAERTGGSVSTLTIQRTQQEDSAVYLCASSLGQGLFHSYNEQFFGPGTRLTVL.

This sequence joins TRBV28 and TRBJ2-5, with 10 nucleotides matching TRBD1. V lost 4 bases and J lost 4; bases outside the gene matches: 6. This CDR3 has 15 residues. The germline CDR1 and CDR2 sequences are MDHEN and SYDVKM. CDR3 protein: CASSSPGQGTETQYF. The CDR3, as DNA: TGTGCCAGCAGTTCCCCGGGACAGGGGACAGAGACCCAGTACTTC.

This clone is a singleton in its sample. The chain carries TRBV29-1 and TRBJ2-1; 10 nucleotides agree with TRBD2. CDR3 length equals 16 residues. The J segment lost 0 bases and the V segment lost 4 bases, leaving 6 bases of the junction unmatched. CDR1 SQVTM and CDR2 ANQGSEA come from the germline V gene. The CDR3 is CSVAGSGRLSYNEQFF. The CDR3 DNA sequence: TGCAGCGTTGCGGGTAGCGGGAGGCTCTCCTACAATGAGCAGTTCTTC.

V gene TRBV30 combines with J gene TRBJ2-1; D is unresolved. Per germline, CDR1 GTSNPN and CDR2 SVGIG (reference sequence). The CDR3 sequence is 14 residues long. V lost 0 bases to trimming and J lost 6 bases, with 12 bases between them. CDR3 loop: CAWSVSLPVNEQFF. CDR3 in DNA: TGTGCCTGGAGTGTATCCCTCCCCGTCAATGAGCAGTTCTTC.

V gene TRBV7-8 combines with J gene TRBJ2-7, with 7 nucleotides matching TRBD2. The CDR3 runs to 17 residues. V trimming: 1 base; J trimming: 0 bases; junction bases outside the gene matches: 9. From germline, CDR1 is SGHVS and CDR2 FQNEAQ. In DNA form, the CDR3 reads TGTGCCAGCAGCTTAGAAGGCGGGGGTTTCCCCTCCTACGAGCAGTACTTC. It yields the protein CASSLEGGGFPSYEQYF.

The chain recombines TRBV6-5 with TRBJ2-7; D remains ambiguous. Germline V lookup: CDR1 MNHEY, CDR2 SVGAGI. The CDR3 sequence is 14 residues long. V dropped 4 bases and J dropped 0 bases, with 10 bases sitting between them. This chain's CDR3 is CASSFDPSSYEQYF. CDR3 nucleotide sequence: TGTGCCAGCAGTTTCGATCCCAGCTCCTACGAGCAGTACTTC.

The genes are TRBV11-2 and TRBJ2-7; D gene uncertain. The CDR3 spans 14 residues. The V end lost 1 base, the J end lost 2 bases, and 9 bases lay between the germline ends. The V gene's germline CDR1 is SGHAT and CDR2 FQNNGV. In DNA form, the CDR3 reads TGTGCCAGCAGCTTAGTATTGGCCGCCTACGAGCAGTACTTC. Translated, it gives CASSLVLAAYEQYF.

The rearrangement links TRBV7-9 to TRBJ2-7; a possible D gene is TRBD1 (6 bases). Trimming cost V 2 bases and J 7 bases, with 18 bases left between them. The CDR3 covers 15 residues. Germline V gene sequence: CDR1 SEHNR, CDR2 FQNEAQ (reference sequence). The CDR3 DNA follows: TGTGCCAGCAGCTTATTTTCGGTGCCAGGGGAGGAGCAGTACTTC. Its protein product is CASSLFSVPGEEQYF.

The rearrangement uses TRBV19 and TRBJ1-1; no definite D call. Per the germline V gene, CDR1 is LNHDA and CDR2 is SQIVND (reference sequence). V shed 5 bases and J shed 4 bases, with 14 bases lying between them. The CDR3 loop spans 14 amino acids. The CDR3 region has the DNA TGTGCCAGTAGTTCGGGATCCCGGGCCACTGAAGCTTTCTTT. Translated: CASSSGSRATEAFF.

This chain links TRBV19 with TRBJ1-1, with D maybe TRBD1 (6 bases). Deletions cut 5 bases from V and 0 bases from J, with 13 bases between. This CDR3 has 15 amino acids. Germline V lookup: CDR1 LNHDA, CDR2 SQIVND (reference sequence). In nucleotides, the CDR3 is TGTGCCAGTAGTCACCAGGGGCGCTTGAACACTGAAGCTTTCTTT. Protein: CASSHQGRLNTEAFF.

The J gene is TRBJ2-7, the V gene TRBV27; D unclear. Germline lookup yields CDR1 MNHEY and CDR2 SMNVEV (reference sequence). The CDR3 is 15 residues long. V lost 2 bases to trimming and J lost 0 bases, with 11 bases between them. The CDR3 is CASSLTAASSYEQYF. CDR3 bases: TGTGCCAGCAGTTTAACGGCGGCGAGCTCCTACGAGCAGTACTTC.

This rearrangement joins TRBV5-4 to TRBJ2-7, with TRBD2 matching over 9 bases. V lost 2 bases, J lost 8 bases, and 2 bases stayed unmatched. This CDR3 is built from 12 residues. Germline V gives CDR1 SGHNT, CDR2 YYREEE (reference sequence). For the CDR3, the DNA is TGTGCCAGCAGCTTCCTAGCGGGAAAGCAGTACTTC. Its protein is CASSFLAGKQYF.

The V and J genes are TRBV28 and TRBJ1-1, with D possibly TRBD1 on 5 matching bases. V gave up 2 bases and J gave up 6 bases, with 7 bases separating them. This CDR3 is built from 12 residues. Per germline, CDR1 MDHEN and CDR2 SYDVKM. The CDR3 DNA sequence: TGTGCCAGCAGTTTAACGGGGGCTGAAGCTTTCTTT. It translates to CASSLTGAEAFF.